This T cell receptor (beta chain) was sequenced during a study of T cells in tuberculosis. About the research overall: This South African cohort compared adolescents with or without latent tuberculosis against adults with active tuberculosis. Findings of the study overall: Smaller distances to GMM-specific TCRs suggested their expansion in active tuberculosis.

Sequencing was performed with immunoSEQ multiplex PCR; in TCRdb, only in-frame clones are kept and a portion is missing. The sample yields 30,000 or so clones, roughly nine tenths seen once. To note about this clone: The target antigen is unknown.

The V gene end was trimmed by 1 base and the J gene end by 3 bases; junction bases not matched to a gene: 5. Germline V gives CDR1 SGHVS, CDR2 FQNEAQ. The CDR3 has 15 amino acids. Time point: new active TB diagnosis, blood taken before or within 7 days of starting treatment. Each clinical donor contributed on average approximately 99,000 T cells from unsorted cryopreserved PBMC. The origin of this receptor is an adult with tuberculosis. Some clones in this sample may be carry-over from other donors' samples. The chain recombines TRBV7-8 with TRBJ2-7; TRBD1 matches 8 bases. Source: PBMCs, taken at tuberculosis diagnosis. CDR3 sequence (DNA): TGTGCCAGCAGCTTAGACGGGACAGGCGGCTACGAGCAGTACTTC. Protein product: CASSLDGTGGYEQYF.